The text below deals with one TCR beta chain. As yet, its antigen is unknown. Previously, flow cytometry had revealed CD8+CD57+ cell expansion in the patients chosen for sequencing. Germline-derived CDR1 and CDR2 are ENHRY and SYGVKD. The CDR3 has 12 residues. V gave up 3 bases and J gave up 6 bases, with 6 bases separating them. This sample was included in a study of CD8+CD57+ T cells in acquired aplastic anemia. General study findings and limits: Patients had around 30 CD8+ CDR3 sequences in common with controls (the shared set).

Researchers used genomic DNA as the template to profile TCR beta VDJ and CDR3. TCRdb re-called the reads through MiXCR, storing one row per CDR3 protein. The sample has about 200,000 distinct CDR3 sequences, more than 55% seen once. This clonotype was obtained from a human donor with aplastic anemia. The V gene is TRBV10-3, the J gene TRBJ2-1; unclear D gene. Sequences were obtained from sorted CD4+, CD8+, or CD8+CD57+ T cells (not recorded which) from PBMCs. CDR3 protein: CAISDKGNEQFF. CDR3 DNA: TGTGCCATCAGTGACAAGGGCAATGAGCAGTTCTTC.